This TCR beta chain was sequenced in a study of radiotherapy plus CTLA-4 blockade in lung cancer. Across the whole study: For around 18% of patients, objective responses occurred, and about 30% had disease control. Study-wide points: Radiotherapy plus ipilimumab was followed by expansion in blood of tumor-derived TCR clones.

To note about this clone: What it binds is unknown.

The assay was immunoSEQ multiplex PCR, and TCRdb's table has in-frame clones only and misses some. The sample contains about 73,000 clones, about nine tenths of which appear only once. Germline V gives CDR1 MNHEY, CDR2 SMNVEV (reference sequence). CDR3 length: 16 amino acids. V was clipped by 4 bases and J by 7 bases, with 23 bases between them. This chain connects TRBV27 to TRBJ2-7; possibly TRBD2 for D (6 bases). This TCR was sampled from a human donor with non-small cell lung cancer that progressed on radiotherapy plus ipilimumab. Material: peripheral blood, obtained from a patient treated with radiotherapy plus ipilimumab. The DNA of the CDR3 is TGTGCCAGCAGTTCGCTTCAGGGACTGGAATGGGAAGAGCAGTACGTC. It is translated as CASSSLQGLEWEEQYV.